The following is a T cell receptor (beta chain) sequence with its context. V shed 7 bases and J shed 5 bases, with 15 bases lying between them. Germline V lookup: CDR1 SQVTM, CDR2 ANQGSEA. The CDR3 runs 13 residues. Generated by immunoSEQ multiplex PCR, the TCRdb table keeps only in-frame clones and is missing some. The sample yields approximately 71,000 clones, around 90% seen once. This sample is part of a study of T cell changes during pregnancy in multiple sclerosis. The gene calls are TRBV29-1 and TRBJ1-5, with D perhaps matching TRBD1 (6 bases). This clonotype originated in a female donor with multiple sclerosis, enrolled in a pregnancy study. The sequencing here drew on peripheral blood, taken in the third trimester of pregnancy. Here the CDR3 DNA reads TGCAGCGCCCAAGCGGGACAAGATCAGCCCCAGCATTTT. Translated: CSAQAGQDQPQHF.